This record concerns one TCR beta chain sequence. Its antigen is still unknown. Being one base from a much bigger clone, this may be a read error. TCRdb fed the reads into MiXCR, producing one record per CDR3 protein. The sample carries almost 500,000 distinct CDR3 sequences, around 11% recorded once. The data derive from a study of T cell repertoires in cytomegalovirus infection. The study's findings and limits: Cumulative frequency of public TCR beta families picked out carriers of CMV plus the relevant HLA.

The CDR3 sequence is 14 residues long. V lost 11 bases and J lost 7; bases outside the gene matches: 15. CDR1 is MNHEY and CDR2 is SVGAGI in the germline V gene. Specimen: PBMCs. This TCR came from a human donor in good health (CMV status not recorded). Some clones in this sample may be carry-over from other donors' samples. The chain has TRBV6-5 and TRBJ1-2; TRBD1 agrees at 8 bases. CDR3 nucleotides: TGTGCCGGCACCTTGGACAGGGCCGGAGGTGGCTACACCTTC. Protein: CAGTLDRAGGGYTF.